This T cell receptor (beta chain) was recovered during a study of blood T cell repertoires in COVID-19. J was trimmed by 4 bases and V by 3 bases; bases with no gene match: 5. Germline values: CDR1 SGHTA, CDR2 FQGTGA. The CDR3 is made up of 14 amino acids. The table came from immunoSEQ multiplex PCR; TCRdb's copy has only in-frame clones and leaves some out. The sample yields roughly 280,000 clones, around nine tenths seen once. The sequencing input was peripheral blood. The clonotype was recovered from a woman aged 60-75 years with COVID-19, enrolled during active disease. This rearrangement joins TRBV7-3 to TRBJ1-1, with 7 bases identical to TRBD1. CDR3 region: CASSLNRGSTEAFF. In DNA, the CDR3 is TGTGCCAGCAGCTTGAACAGGGGTAGCACTGAAGCTTTCTTT. The whole variable domain, remainder taken from reference TRBV7-3 and TRBJ1-1, is GAGVSQTPSNKVTEKGKYVELRCDPISGHTALYWYRQSLGQGPEFLIYFQGTGAADDSGLPNDRFFAVRPEGSVSTLKIQRTERGDSAVYLCASSLNRGSTEAFFGQGTRLTVV.